Listed below are T cell receptor beta chains from one sample, sequenced in a study of control samples from healthy donors and cancer patients. Generated by immunoSEQ multiplex PCR, the TCRdb table keeps only in-frame clones and is missing some. Seen here are tens of thousands of clones, approximately 94% observed once, and the top ten hold around 4%. The sequenced sample was blood. These receptors were obtained from a man aged 25 to 45 in good health. The CDR3 runs from the conserved cysteine through the conserved F or W. A D gene is named only where the DNA matches it firmly. The size entry is marked missing in some rows and otherwise reads once, few, many or a size class.

j_call,clone_size,v_call,d_call,cdr3_aa,cdr3_nt
TRBJ2-2,once,TRBV25-1,TRBD1,CASSAQGGQGANTGEPFF,TGTGCCAGCAGTGCCCAGGGGGGACAGGGGGCGAACACCGGGGAGCCGTTTTTT
TRBJ2-5,.,TRBV6-5,TRBD2,CASYSAWRESETQYF,TGTGCCAGCTATTCCGCGTGGCGGGAGTCAGAGACCCAGTACTTC
TRBJ2-1,once,TRBV25-1,.,CASRRPGPQPLNEQFF,TGTGCCAGCAGGAGACCGGGACCTCAGCCCCTCAATGAGCAGTTCTTC
TRBJ1-6,.,TRBV9,TRBD1,CASSVGTVNNSPLHF,TGTGCCAGCAGCGTGGGGACAGTTAATAATTCACCCCTCCACTTT
TRBJ1-6,.,TRBV11-2,.,CASSLGTANSPLHF,TGTGCCAGCAGCTTAGGTACAGCGAATTCACCCCTCCACTTT
TRBJ2-5,.,TRBV29-1,.,CSVAGPIQETQYF,TGCAGCGTTGCTGGGCCCATCCAAGAGACCCAGTACTTC
TRBJ1-6,.,TRBV5-1,TRBD1,CASSLLQGQGSPLHF,TGCGCCAGCAGCTTACTACAGGGGCAAGGTTCACCCCTCCACTTT
TRBJ2-2,.,TRBV6-1,.,CASSEILRSPGELFF,TGTGCCAGCAGTGAAATCCTTCGAAGCCCCGGGGAGCTGTTTTTT
TRBJ2-1,.,TRBV9,TRBD1,CASSPRDRTYNEQFF,TGTGCCAGCAGCCCACGGGACAGAACCTACAATGAGCAGTTCTTC
TRBJ2-7,.,TRBV5-4,.,CASSSRASRQGRHEQYF,TGTGCCAGCAGCTCTAGGGCCAGCCGGCAGGGGAGGCACGAGCAGTACTTC
TRBJ1-2,.,TRBV3-1/TRBV3-2,.,CASSQESTGNYGYTF,TGTGCCAGCAGCCAAGAATCAACAGGGAACTATGGCTACACCTTC
TRBJ1-4,.,TRBV2,.,CASTPRSGLRSEKLFF,TGTGCCAGCACCCCGCGGAGCGGCTTACGCTCGGAAAAACTGTTTTTT
TRBJ1-1,.,TRBV27,.,CASSLGGPTEAFF,TGTGCCAGCAGTTTAGGAGGGCCCACTGAAGCTTTCTTT
TRBJ1-2,.,TRBV11-1,TRBD1,CASSSRQGKGFYGYTF,TGTGCCAGCAGCTCAAGACAGGGAAAGGGGTTCTATGGCTACACCTTC
TRBJ2-7,.,TRBV19,.,CASSITGGSYEQYF,TGTGCCAGTAGTATTACGGGGGGCAGCTACGAGCAGTACTTC
TRBJ2-1,.,TRBV9,TRBD2,CASSLLAASYNEQFF,TGTGCCAGCAGCCTGCTAGCGGCCTCCTACAATGAGCAGTTCTTC
TRBJ1-1,once,TRBV24-1,.,CATRFDTEAFF,TGTGCCACCAGGTTTGACACTGAAGCTTTCTTT
TRBJ1-6,.,TRBV25-1,.,CASSEFRRGGYSPLHF,TGTGCCAGCAGTGAGTTTAGGAGGGGGGGGTATTCACCCCTCCACTTT
TRBJ1-6,.,TRBV24-1,.,CATSDLWLDLLGGYNSPLHF,TGTGCCACCAGTGATTTGTGGCTTGATCTTCTTGGGGGGTATAATTCACCCCTCCACTTT
TRBJ2-2,.,TRBV16,.,CASSQASITGELFF,TGTGCCAGCAGCCAAGCTTCCATCACCGGGGAGCTGTTTTTT
TRBJ2-7,once,TRBV24-1,.,CATSDGGAYEQYF,TGTGCCACCTCAGACGGCGGAGCTTACGAGCAGTACTTC
TRBJ2-3,.,TRBV6-5,.,CASSLVAGNTQYF,TGTGCCAGCAGTTTGGTCGCCGGGAATACGCAGTATTTT
TRBJ2-5,.,TRBV7-9,.,CASSSPPSTETQYF,TGTGCCAGCAGCTCCCCACCAAGTACGGAGACCCAGTACTTC
TRBJ2-1,.,TRBV5-1,.,CASSLGSSSRPTYNEQFF,TGCGCCAGCAGCTTGGGGTCTAGCAGCCGGCCTACCTACAATGAGCAGTTCTTC
TRBJ2-1,few,TRBV7-3,TRBD2,CASSFGTAGTPTFF,TGTGCCAGCAGCTTCGGTACAGCGGGGACCCCTACGTTCTTC
TRBJ2-7,.,TRBV10-3,TRBD1,CAIKAGTAYEQYF,TGTGCCATCAAGGCCGGGACAGCCTACGAGCAGTACTTC
TRBJ2-7,.,TRBV6-2/TRBV6-3,.,CASSPGGPSYEQYF,TGTGCCAGCAGTCCCGGGGGGCCTTCCTACGAGCAGTACTTC
TRBJ2-1,.,TRBV30,TRBD2,CAWSRGLAGAEQFF,TGTGCCTGGAGTCGAGGACTAGCGGGGGCTGAGCAGTTCTTC
TRBJ2-1,.,TRBV30,.,CAWSVRGFGGATYNEQFF,TGTGCCTGGAGTGTACGAGGATTTGGCGGGGCTACCTACAATGAGCAGTTCTTC
TRBJ2-3,once,TRBV10-1,.,CASSAQRAPVGTDTQYF,TGCGCCAGCAGTGCCCAAAGGGCCCCCGTTGGCACAGATACGCAGTATTTT
TRBJ1-4,.,TRBV19,.,CASSILGARTNEKLFF,TGTGCCAGTAGTATACTGGGGGCAAGAACTAATGAAAAACTGTTTTTT
TRBJ2-7,.,TRBV6-6,.,CASSSVSDEQYF,TGTGCCAGCAGCTCAGTTTCGGACGAGCAGTACTTC
TRBJ2-7,once,TRBV10-3,.,CAISPILKQGYEQYF,TGTGCCATCAGTCCAATTTTAAAACAGGGCTACGAGCAGTACTTC
TRBJ2-5,.,TRBV5-1,.,CASSFTPTSQETQYF,TGCGCCAGCAGCTTTACGCCGACATCGCAAGAGACCCAGTACTTC
TRBJ2-7,.,TRBV5-1,.,CASSLGRDEQYF,TGCGCCAGCAGCTTGGGGCGGGACGAGCAGTACTTC
TRBJ2-7,once,TRBV6-5,.,CASSTTVDYEQYF,TGTGCCAGCAGTACGACAGTGGACTACGAGCAGTACTTC
TRBJ1-2,few,TRBV29-1,.,CSGGDGGLTRGGYTF,TGCAGCGGTGGGGACGGAGGCCTAACCCGAGGGGGCTACACCTTC
TRBJ2-2,.,TRBV11-2,.,CASSLDQDLGELFF,TGTGCCAGCAGCTTAGATCAGGACCTCGGGGAGCTGTTTTTT
TRBJ2-1,.,TRBV5-5,TRBD2,CASSFRLAGNRRNEQFF,TGTGCCAGCAGCTTCCGACTAGCGGGAAACCGGCGGAATGAGCAGTTCTTC
TRBJ2-2,.,TRBV12-5,TRBD2,CASGLAGLAGGNTGELFF,TGTGCTAGTGGTTTGGCCGGACTAGCGGGAGGGAACACCGGGGAGCTGTTTTTT
TRBJ1-2,.,TRBV14,.,CASSQEGYGYTF,TGTGCCAGCAGCCAAGAAGGGTATGGCTACACCTTC
TRBJ2-2,.,TRBV5-1,.,CASKGGGQSIRELFF,TGCGCCAGCAAGGGAGGGGGCCAATCTATTAGGGAGCTGTTTTTT
TRBJ2-3,.,TRBV5-6,TRBD1,CASSRDRGTDTQYF,TGTGCCAGCAGCCGGGACAGGGGAACAGATACGCAGTATTTT
TRBJ1-2,.,TRBV5-4,TRBD1,CASTPGQGYGYTF,TGTGCCAGCACCCCGGGACAGGGCTATGGCTACACCTTC
TRBJ2-1,.,TRBV7-9,TRBD2,CASSLEASSPGGEQFF,TGTGCCAGCAGCTTAGAGGCTAGTAGCCCGGGGGGTGAGCAGTTCTTC
TRBJ1-1,.,TRBV29-1,.,CSAYGGQNTEAFF,TGCAGCGCATACGGGGGCCAAAACACTGAAGCTTTCTTT
TRBJ1-2,.,TRBV24-1,.,CATSEFGRERDGYTF,TGTGCCACCAGTGAATTTGGCAGGGAAAGAGATGGCTACACCTTC
TRBJ1-2,.,TRBV5-1,.,CASSPYRVDYGYTF,TGCGCCAGCAGCCCCTACAGGGTAGACTATGGCTACACCTTC
TRBJ1-3,.,TRBV12-3/TRBV12-4,.,CASSMGHNTIYF,TGTGCCAGCAGTATGGGGCATAACACCATATATTTT